The clone carrying this T cell receptor beta chain appeared many times. This specimen comes from a study of molecular identifiers for immune sequencing clone quantification. The CDR3 covers 13 residues. Germline V gives CDR1 MGHRA, CDR2 YSYEKL. The germline V and J ends were trimmed by 1 base and 0 bases, with 3 bases remaining between them. One entry per CDR3 protein results from TCRdb running MiXCR on the PCR reads. This table holds approximately 680,000 distinct CDR3 sequences, about 25% found once. Source material: naive CD8+ T cells from blood, with Jurkat cell RNA spiked in. Stated subset: FACS-sorted CD8+CD4-CCR7+CD45RA+ naive T cells. This receptor was taken from a human donor in good health. Some libraries in this study had Jurkat cell RNA spiked in. The J gene is TRBJ2-5, the V gene TRBV4-1; D remains unclear. DNA of the CDR3: TGCGCCAGCAGCCAAGTGTACCAAGAGACCCAGTACTTC. It codes for CASSQVYQETQYF.